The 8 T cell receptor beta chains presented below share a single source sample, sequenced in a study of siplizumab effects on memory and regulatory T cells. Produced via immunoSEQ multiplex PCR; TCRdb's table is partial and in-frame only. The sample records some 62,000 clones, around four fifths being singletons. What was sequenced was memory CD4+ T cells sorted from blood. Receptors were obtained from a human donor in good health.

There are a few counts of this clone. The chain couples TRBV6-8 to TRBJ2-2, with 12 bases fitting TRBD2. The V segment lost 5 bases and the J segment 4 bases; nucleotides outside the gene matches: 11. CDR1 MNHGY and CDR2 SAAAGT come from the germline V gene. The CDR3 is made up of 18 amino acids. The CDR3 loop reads CASSGWLAGGPSTGELFF. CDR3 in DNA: TGTGCCAGCAGTGGTTGGCTAGCGGGAGGGCCGAGCACCGGGGAGCTGTTTTTT.

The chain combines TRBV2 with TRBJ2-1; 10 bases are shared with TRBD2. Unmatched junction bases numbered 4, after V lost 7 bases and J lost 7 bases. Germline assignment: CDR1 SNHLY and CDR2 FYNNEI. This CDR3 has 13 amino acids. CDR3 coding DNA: TGTGCCAGCACTAAACTAGCGGGGAATGAGCAGTTCTTC. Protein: CASTKLAGNEQFF.

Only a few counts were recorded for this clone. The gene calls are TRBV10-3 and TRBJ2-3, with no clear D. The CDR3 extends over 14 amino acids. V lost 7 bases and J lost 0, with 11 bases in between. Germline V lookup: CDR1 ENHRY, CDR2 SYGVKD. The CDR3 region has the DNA TGTGCCATCAAAGGCGCCGTAAGCACAGATACGCAGTATTTT. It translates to CAIKGAVSTDTQYF.

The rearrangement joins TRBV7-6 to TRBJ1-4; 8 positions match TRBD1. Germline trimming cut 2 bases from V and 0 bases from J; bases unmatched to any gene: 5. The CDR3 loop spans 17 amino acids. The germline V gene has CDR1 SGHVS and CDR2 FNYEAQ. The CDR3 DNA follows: TGTGCCAGCAGCTTATTCGGGACAGGCCCAACTAATGAAAAACTGTTTTTT. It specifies CASSLFGTGPTNEKLFF.

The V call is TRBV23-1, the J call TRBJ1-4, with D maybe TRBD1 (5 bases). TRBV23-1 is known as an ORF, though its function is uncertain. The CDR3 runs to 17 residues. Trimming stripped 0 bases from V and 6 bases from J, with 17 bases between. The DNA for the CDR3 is TGCGCCAGCAGTCAATCTCATAGGTTCAGGGTTCATGAAAAACTGTTTTTT. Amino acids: CASSQSHRFRVHEKLFF.

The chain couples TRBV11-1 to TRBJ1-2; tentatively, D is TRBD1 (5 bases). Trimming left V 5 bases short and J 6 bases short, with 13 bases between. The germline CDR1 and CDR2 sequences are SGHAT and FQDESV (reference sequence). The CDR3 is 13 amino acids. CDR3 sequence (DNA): TGTGCCAGCAGCCTACAGGACGATAATGGCTACACCTTC. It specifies CASSLQDDNGYTF. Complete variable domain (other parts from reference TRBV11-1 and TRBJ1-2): EAEVAQSPRYKITEKSQAVAFWCDPISGHATLYWYRQILGQGPELLVQFQDESVVDDSQLPKDRFSAERLKGVDSTLKIQPAELGDSAMYLCASSLQDDNGYTFGSGTRLTVV.

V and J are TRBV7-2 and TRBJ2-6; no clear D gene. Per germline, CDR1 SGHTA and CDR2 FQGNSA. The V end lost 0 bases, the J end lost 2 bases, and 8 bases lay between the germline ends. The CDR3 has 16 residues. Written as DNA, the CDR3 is TGTGCCAGCAGCTTAGCGTGGAGAACTGGGGCCAACGTCCTGACTTTC. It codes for CASSLAWRTGANVLTF.

CDR3 DNA: TGCGCCAGCAGCTTGATGGGGGGGCCAGGTCCCCAGCATTTT. It specifies CASSLMGGPGPQHF. The gene calls are TRBV5-1 and TRBJ1-5; weak D call: TRBD1 (6 bases). CDR3 size: 14 residues. Germline assignment: CDR1 SGHRS and CDR2 YFSETQ. V dropped 1 base and J dropped 10 bases, with 15 bases sitting between them.